This entry lists 11 T cell receptor beta chains sequenced from one sample in a study of metastatic and nonmetastatic thyroid tumors. TCRdb re-called clones from the PCR reads using MiXCR. The sample includes tens of thousands of clones, under 25% of them seen just once. Thyroid surgery was preceded by no treatment in any patient. Sample: blood. All receptors derive from a female donor with papillary thyroid cancer or a benign thyroid nodule (not recorded which). Some clones in this sample may be carry-over from other donors' samples.

This chain connects TRBV7-8 to TRBJ1-1, with D tentatively TRBD1 (5 bases). Germline loops: CDR1 SGHVS, CDR2 FQNEAQ. This CDR3 spans 13 amino acids. V gave up 5 bases and J gave up 7 bases, with 14 bases separating them. The DNA for the CDR3 is TGTGCCAGCAGCACCGGGACGGCGGGTGAAGCTTTCTTT. Encoded protein: CASSTGTAGEAFF.

In this sample, this clone turned up a few times. The genes are TRBV6-6 and TRBJ2-7; D gene uncertain. Trimming stripped 0 bases from V and 2 bases from J, with 14 bases between. This CDR3 has 16 amino acids. CDR1 and CDR2 from the germline V gene are MNHNY and SVGAGI (reference sequence). The CDR3 nucleotides read TGTGCCAGCAGTTACTCCCCCGCTCGGCTGACCTACGAGCAGTACTTC. Its protein product is CASSYSPARLTYEQYF.

This clone has a count of ten or more. CDR3 in amino acids: CASSPRDRGRDTEAFF. The CDR3 coding sequence is TGCGCCAGCAGCCCCCGGGACAGGGGGAGGGACACTGAAGCTTTCTTT. The V gene is TRBV5-1, the J gene TRBJ1-1; 11 bases map to TRBD1. With 4 bases clipped from V and 3 bases from J, the junction kept 8 bases outside the gene matches. This CDR3 spans 16 amino acids. CDR1 and CDR2 from the germline V gene are SGHRS and YFSETQ.

This clone came up a few times. This may come from a read error, since a much larger clone is one base off. The chain employs TRBV7-7 and TRBJ2-3; D gene uncertain. Looked up from germline, CDR1 is SSHAT and CDR2 is FNYEAQ (reference sequence). This CDR3 contains 13 residues. This CDR3 is CASSLGYVDTQYF. The CDR3 DNA reads TGTGCTAGCAGCTTAGGGTACGTTGATACGCAGTATTTT.

This clone was seen at least ten times. The CDR3 bases are TGTGCCAGCTTTAGGGTTGCCGAAGGGTACGAGCAGTACTTC. As protein: CASFRVAEGYEQYF. The chain carries TRBV5-6 and TRBJ2-7, with D hard to call. CDR1 SGHDT and CDR2 YYEEEE come from the germline V gene. CDR3 length: 14 amino acids. V was pared by 7 bases and J by 4 bases, with 18 bases between.

This clone appeared many times. The V and J genes are TRBV6-1 and TRBJ1-4, with D maybe TRBD1 (5 bases). The V gene's germline CDR1 is MNHNS and CDR2 SASEGT. This CDR3 has 16 residues. V was trimmed by 0 bases and J by 5 bases, leaving 13 bases between them. DNA of the CDR3: TGTGCCAGCAGTGAAGCGCGGGGCAACGGGAATGAAAAACTGTTTTTT. Amino acid sequence: CASSEARGNGNEKLFF.

This clone has a count of ten or more. The J gene is TRBJ1-1, the V gene TRBV15; D is unresolved. V lost 0 bases to trimming and J lost 0 bases, with 17 bases between them. This CDR3 has 18 amino acids. Germline lookup yields CDR1 LNHNV and CDR2 YYDKDF (reference sequence). The DNA of the CDR3 is TGTGCCACCAGCAGAGATTCCGCATCGGCAGCCATGAACACTGAAGCTTTCTTT. Protein sequence: CATSRDSASAAMNTEAFF.

The genes are TRBV11-2 and TRBJ1-2, with TRBD1 as a possible D gene (5 bases). The V gene's germline CDR1 is SGHAT and CDR2 FQNNGV. The CDR3 has 15 amino acids. Trimming cost V 5 bases and J 8 bases, with 21 bases left between them. The CDR3 loop is CASSGDGDRQTGYTF. CDR3 nucleotide sequence: TGTGCCAGCAGCGGGGATGGGGACCGGCAGACCGGCTACACCTTC.

This clone was counted at least ten times. This CDR3 is also generated by other DNA sequences in the sample. In DNA form, the CDR3 reads TGCAGTGCTCCCGGGACAGCCGACTACAATGAGCAGTTCTTC. Residues: CSAPGTADYNEQFF. The chain is built from TRBV20-1 and TRBJ2-1; TRBD1 matches at 7 bases. V lost 5 bases to trimming and J lost 3 bases; unmatched junction nucleotides: 7. This CDR3 region has 14 residues. Germline V gene lookup returns CDR1 DFQATT and CDR2 SNEGSKA (reference sequence).

The table lists this clone with a few counts. This rearrangement joins TRBV20-1 to TRBJ1-5; 7 nucleotides align to TRBD1. The CDR3 has 13 amino acids. The V gene's germline CDR1 is DFQATT and CDR2 SNEGSKA (reference sequence). Unmatched junction bases numbered 7, after V lost 6 bases and J lost 5 bases. CDR3 bases: TGCAGTGCGACGACAGGGTATTATCAGCCCCAGCATTTT. Amino acid sequence: CSATTGYYQPQHF.

In this sample, this clone is medium-sized (0.01 to 0.1%). This chain joins TRBV6-2 or TRBV6-3 and TRBJ1-6; D is unclear. V lost 4 bases, J lost 10 bases, and 20 bases lay in between. This CDR3 has 16 amino acids. CDR1 is MNHEY, CDR2 SVGEGT, per germline. This CDR3 is CASSFVTRVLGSPLHF. For the CDR3, the DNA is TGTGCCAGCAGTTTCGTGACGAGGGTGCTAGGATCACCCCTCCACTTT.